A selection of T cell receptor beta chains follows, all from one sample in a study of T cell responses to AZD1222 COVID-19 vaccine. The repertoire was sequenced with immunoSEQ multiplex PCR; TCRdb's copy has only in-frame clones and lacks some. The sample includes tens of thousands of clones, approximately 88% of them seen just once. The material was peripheral blood, obtained on day 0 of AZD1222 vaccination. These receptors were taken from an adult in good health. Both conserved end residues are part of each CDR3. The D gene is left open where the match is weak. Size tells how often a clone was seen (once, few, many) or the class of an expanded clone, and some rows leave it out.

>-|TRBV18|TRBJ1-2|-
TGTGCCAGCTCACCATCCGGGACTGGAAGTGGCTACACCTTC
CASSPSGTGSGYTF
>-|TRBV10-3|TRBJ2-7|-
TGTGCCATCAGTGTATCGGGACAAAGGGACGAGCAGTACTTC
CAISVSGQRDEQYF
>-|TRBV13|TRBJ2-7|-
TGTGCCAGCAGCTTAGGGACCGGGGAGGGGGGGGAGCAGTACTTC
CASSLGTGEGGEQYF
>TRBD1|TRBV5-1|TRBJ2-2|-
TGCGCCAGCAGCCGCGGACAGGGGGCGGCAAACACCGGGGAGCTGTTTTTT
CASSRGQGAANTGELFF
>-|TRBV7-9|TRBJ1-4|few
TGTGCCAGCAGGCAGGGGCAGCAGGAAAAACTGTTTTTT
CASRQGQQEKLFF
>TRBD1|TRBV19|TRBJ1-6|-
TGTGCCAGTAGTATATCCACCGACAGGGGGCCACATTCACCCCTCCACTTT
CASSISTDRGPHSPLHF
>TRBD2|TRBV7-3|TRBJ2-5|-
TGTGCCAGCAGCCCCGCGGGAGGGCAAGAGACCCAGTACTTC
CASSPAGGQETQYF
>TRBD1|TRBV3-1/TRBV3-2|TRBJ2-3|once
TGTGCCAGCAGCCGAAAAGACAGGGGGCGCGGAGATACGCAGTATTTT
CASSRKDRGRGDTQYF
>-|TRBV2|TRBJ1-1|-
TGTGCCAGCAACGCAGGCTACACTGAAGCTTTCTTT
CASNAGYTEAFF
>-|TRBV29-1|TRBJ1-1|-
TGCAGCGCCGGAGCGGGGGCAGAACGGTCGGCAGCTTTCTTT
CSAGAGAERSAAFF
>-|TRBV28|TRBJ1-6|-
TGTGCCAGCAGTTCCCGGACGGGCCCAAGCTATTCACCCCTCCACTTT
CASSSRTGPSYSPLHF
>-|TRBV21-1|TRBJ1-4|-
TGTGCCAGCAGCAGTATAACAGGACAGGAGACCGCAACTAATGAAAAACTGTTTTTT
CASSSITGQETATNEKLFF
>TRBD1|TRBV27|TRBJ2-1|-
TGTGCCAGCAGTTCTATACAGGGGGCTTCCTACAATGAGCAGTTCTTC
CASSSIQGASYNEQFF
>-|TRBV3-1/TRBV3-2|TRBJ1-2|-
TGTGCCAGCAGCCAAGACGGCGGAAACTATGGCTACACCTTC
CASSQDGGNYGYTF
>-|TRBV9|TRBJ1-4|once
TGTGCCAGCAGCCCAGTGGTCACATCGGCTAATGAAAAACTGTTTTTT
CASSPVVTSANEKLFF
>TRBD1|TRBV7-3|TRBJ1-2|-
TGTGCCAGCAGCTTATGGGGTGGGACAGGGGGAGCCTACACCTTC
CASSLWGGTGGAYTF
>TRBD1|TRBV30|TRBJ2-6|-
TGTGCCTGGAGTTCCGGGACAGGGATTCCCGGGGCCAACGTCCTGACTTTC
CAWSSGTGIPGANVLTF
>-|TRBV19|TRBJ1-5|-
TGTGCCAGTAGTGGCGGACGTCCCCAGCATTTT
CASSGGRPQHF
>TRBD1|TRBV5-8|TRBJ1-5|-
TGTGCCAGCAGCCATAGGACAGGACCCGCAATTCAGCCCCAGCATTTT
CASSHRTGPAIQPQHF
>-|TRBV6-1|TRBJ1-3|-
TGTGCCAGCAGTTTTCAGGGGGGAAACACCATATATTTT
CASSFQGGNTIYF
>-|TRBV6-5|TRBJ2-3|-
TGTGCCAGCAGTCCGGGGAGCCCCCGCACAGATACGCAGTATTTT
CASSPGSPRTDTQYF
>-|TRBV11-2|TRBJ2-1|-
TGTGCCAGCAGCTTAATCAATGAGCAGTTCTTC
CASSLINEQFF
>-|TRBV20-1|TRBJ1-2|once
TGCAGTGCCACCCTGGGCGGCGGCTACACCTTC
CSATLGGGYTF
>TRBD1|TRBV2|TRBJ2-7|-
TGTGCCATCAGAGGGGGCGGGCTAGCTCTACCCTACGAGCAGTACTTC
CAIRGGGLALPYEQYF
>-|TRBV7-6|TRBJ2-7|-
TGTGCCAGCAGCGACAGTCCGGGGGCCTCCTACGAGCAGTACTTC
CASSDSPGASYEQYF
>-|TRBV28|TRBJ2-3|-
TGTGCCAGCAGTCCCCCGGTAGGGTCGGTCTCAGATACGCAGTATTTT
CASSPPVGSVSDTQYF
>TRBD2|TRBV28|TRBJ2-1|-
TGTGCCAGCAGCGTCCGGACTAGCGGGCCTAATGAGCAGTTCTTC
CASSVRTSGPNEQFF
>-|TRBV7-9|TRBJ2-1|-
TGTGCCAGCAGCTTGGGTGCCAATAGGGATGAGCAGTTCTTC
CASSLGANRDEQFF
>-|TRBV29-1|TRBJ2-1|-
TGCAGCGTTGTTACTAGCAGTGACTCCTACAATGAGCAGTTCTTC
CSVVTSSDSYNEQFF
>-|TRBV5-1|TRBJ1-5|-
TGCGCCAGCAGCCTGGGGACCAACAGCAATCAGCCCCAGCATTTT
CASSLGTNSNQPQHF
>TRBD1|TRBV30|TRBJ1-6|-
TGTGCCTGGAGTCCAGGGACAGGGGGCGCCTATAATTCACCCCTCCACTTT
CAWSPGTGGAYNSPLHF
>-|TRBV18|TRBJ1-1|once
TGTGCCAGCTCACCATATGGGAGGGGGGACACTGAAGCTTTCTTT
CASSPYGRGDTEAFF
>TRBD1|TRBV2|TRBJ2-7|-
TGTGCCAGCAGTGATTCTAGGGACAGGGGTTACGAGCAGTACTTC
CASSDSRDRGYEQYF
>TRBD1|TRBV12-3/TRBV12-4|TRBJ2-7|-
TGTGCCAGCAGCCAGGGACAGGCGCGTGAGCAGTACTTC
CASSQGQAREQYF
>-|TRBV9|TRBJ2-1|few
TGTGCCAGCAGCGCCTTTGAGACTCCGACGGGAGAGCAGTTCTTC
CASSAFETPTGEQFF
>TRBD2|TRBV28|TRBJ2-5|-
TGTGCCAGCAGTAATGGACTAGTGATCCCACCGCAAGAGACCCAGTACTTC
CASSNGLVIPPQETQYF
>-|TRBV2|TRBJ2-7|-
TGTGCCAGCTGGCCGGACCTCCCTCTTTCCTACGAGCAGTACTTC
CASWPDLPLSYEQYF
>-|TRBV7-6|TRBJ2-1|few
TGTGCCAGCTCTGGGGGCGGCTCCAATGAGCAGTTCTTC
CASSGGGSNEQFF
>TRBD2|TRBV14|TRBJ2-7|-
TGTGCCAGCAGCCAGGGAGGGACTAGCGTCTACGAGCAGTACTTC
CASSQGGTSVYEQYF
>-|TRBV7-3|TRBJ2-3|-
TGTGCCAGCAGCGCCGACACCGGGGACACCTTTTTTAATTCTGGTACGCAGTATTTT
CASSADTGDTFFNSGTQYF
>TRBD1|TRBV29-1|TRBJ2-1|-
TGCAGCGGCCGGACAGGGCACGAGCAGTTCTTC
CSGRTGHEQFF